The 4 T cell receptor beta chains below all came from one sample that was sequenced in a study of radiotherapy plus CTLA-4 blockade in lung cancer. Repertoires were generated with immunoSEQ multiplex PCR, while TCRdb's copy carries only in-frame clones and drops some. Of roughly 30,000 clones in the sample, about 75% were seen once. Sequencing was performed on peripheral blood, taken from a patient treated with radiotherapy plus ipilimumab. Source of these receptors: a human donor with non-small cell lung cancer that progressed on radiotherapy plus ipilimumab.

The V gene is TRBV2, the J gene TRBJ2-7; possible D gene TRBD1, 5 bases. Trimming removed 6 bases at V and 7 bases at J, with 13 bases between. The germline V gene has CDR1 SNHLY and CDR2 FYNNEI. The CDR3 is 12 amino acids. The CDR3 reads CASRARVGEQYF. In DNA form, the CDR3 reads TGTGCCAGCAGGGCCAGGGTGGGGGAGCAGTACTTC.

This clone was detected only a few times. The chain combines TRBV4-3 with TRBJ2-7, with D perhaps being TRBD1 or TRBD2 (6 bases each). Trimming took off 2 bases at V and 4 bases at J, with 18 bases between the two ends. CDR3 length equals 16 residues. The germline CDR1 and CDR2 sequences are LGHNA and YSLEER. The CDR3 bases are TGCGCCAGCAGCCAATCGAGCCGGGGGCGACAGTACGAGCAGTACTTC. Translated, it gives CASSQSSRGRQYEQYF.

The chain joins TRBV6-1 to TRBJ2-1, with D tentatively TRBD1 or TRBD2 (6 bases each). The CDR3 extends over 14 amino acids. Trimming cost V 0 bases and J 10 bases, with 13 bases left between them. Germline values: CDR1 MNHNS, CDR2 SASEGT. CDR3 in DNA: TGTGCCAGCAGTGAAGCGGGGGGCCAGGGGGAGCAGTTCTTC. This sequence encodes CASSEAGGQGEQFF.

V usage is TRBV4-2 and J usage is TRBJ1-6; TRBD1 might be the D (5 bases). CDR1 is LGHNA and CDR2 is YNFKEQ in the germline V gene. This CDR3 comprises 16 residues. Trimming left V 4 bases short and J 0 bases short, with 10 bases between. The CDR3 DNA is TGTGCCAGCAGCCGGGGGGGAAGCTCCTATAATTCACCCCTCCACTTT. This gives the protein CASSRGGSSYNSPLHF.